Detailed here is one TCR beta chain. Its target is not known. For TCRbeta, the library was prepared with unique molecular identifiers. TCRdb independently ran MiXCR on the PCR reads; one entry per CDR3 protein. The table shows 330,000 or so distinct CDR3 sequences, with almost 8% occurring only once. The CDR3 is made up of 16 amino acids. Trimming removed 0 bases at V and 3 bases at J, with 12 bases between. Germline V gene lookup returns CDR1 LNHDA and CDR2 SQIVND (reference sequence). The entry originates in a study of T-cell reconstitution after alpha-beta-depleted transplantation in children. General study findings and limits: A year post-transplant, T-cell counts and diversity derived mostly from newly produced T cells.

The receptor was derived from a female patient between 2 and 15 years old who had a stem cell transplant for Fanconi anemia, so the T cells may come from the graft donor. The V call is TRBV19, the J call TRBJ1-5, with D possibly matching TRBD1 (5 bases). The specimen was peripheral blood, collected 360 days after TCRalphabeta/CD19-depleted stem cell transplant. CDR3 loop: CASSIEGGVHNQPQHF. CDR3 coding DNA: TGTGCCAGTAGTATAGAGGGAGGGGTCCACAATCAGCCCCAGCATTTT. The entire variable domain, with the rest obtained from reference TRBV19 and TRBJ1-5, is as follows: DGGITQSPKYLFRKEGQNVTLSCEQNLNHDAMYWYRQDPGQGLRLIYYSQIVNDFQKGDIAEGYSVSREKKESFPLTVTSAQKNPTAFYLCASSIEGGVHNQPQHFGDGTRLSIL.